This T cell receptor (beta chain) was profiled in a study of shared clonotypes between healthy human individuals. Here immunoSEQ multiplex PCR was the method, and the copy in TCRdb shows in-frame clones only, minus some. This sample has 2 million to 2.5 million clones, with roughly 95% found just once. As defined, naive CD8 cells were CD45RO-negative and positively selected for CCR7, with terminally differentiated effector memory CD45RA+ cells excluded. Every donor was a Caucasian adult from Nashville, Tennessee. CDR1 GTSNPN and CDR2 SVGIG come from the germline V gene (reference sequence). The CDR3 contains 13 residues. V lost 7 bases to trimming and J lost 1 base, with 13 bases between them.

The sequenced sample was naive CD8+ T cells sorted from blood. V is TRBV30 and J is TRBJ1-1; D is unclear. The sequence came from a young man in good health. This chain's CDR3 is CASMYRENTEAFF. The CDR3 coding sequence is TGTGCCTCTATGTATAGGGAGAACACTGAAGCTTTCTTT.